The rows below give T cell receptor beta chains drawn from one sample of a study of control samples from healthy donors and cancer patients. Only in-frame clones appear in the TCRdb table, and some are missing; sequencing was by immunoSEQ multiplex PCR. The table shows approximately 100,000 clones, with approximately 89% occurring only once. The sequencing input was blood. These receptors were obtained from a young man in good health. The CDR3 runs from the conserved cysteine through the conserved F or W. D genes are given only for firm matches. Size values are once, few and many counts, or a class for expanded clones, and some rows have none.

15	TRBV18	NA	TRBJ1-2	TRBD1	CASSPGTGLNYGYTF	TGTGCCAGCTCACCCGGGACAGGTTTAAACTATGGCTACACCTTC
12	TRBV11-3	NA	TRBJ2-1	TRBD2	CASSLGGGEQFF	TGTGCCAGCAGCTTAGGGGGGGGTGAGCAGTTCTTC
15	TRBV15	NA	TRBJ1-4	NA	CATSRDVGAGEKLFF	TGTGCCACCAGCAGAGATGTGGGGGCTGGGGAAAAACTGTTTTTT
17	TRBV7-9	NA	TRBJ2-1	TRBD2	CASSLAGLAGAGNEQFF	TGTGCCAGCAGCTTAGCGGGACTAGCGGGGGCGGGGAATGAGCAGTTCTTC
13	TRBV6-1	NA	TRBJ1-2	NA	CASTLDRQYGYTF	TGTGCCAGCACCCTGGACAGACAGTATGGCTACACCTTC
15	TRBV11-3	NA	TRBJ2-2	NA	CASSLGGQRTGELFF	TGTGCCAGCAGCTTAGGAGGACAGAGAACCGGGGAGCTGTTTTTT
14	TRBV2	few	TRBJ1-1	TRBD1	CASSDYGTGQGAFF	TGTGCCAGCAGTGATTACGGGACAGGGCAGGGGGCTTTCTTT
14	TRBV6-5	NA	TRBJ1-3	NA	CASSRTGSGNTIYF	TGTGCCAGCAGTCGAACAGGGTCTGGAAACACCATATATTTT
15	TRBV19	NA	TRBJ2-1	NA	CASSIVGQGKNAQFF	TGTGCCAGTAGTATAGTCGGGCAGGGAAAAAATGCGCAGTTCTTC
16	TRBV5-4	once	TRBJ2-1	TRBD2	CASSSQLAGGPNEQFF	TGTGCCAGCAGCTCGCAACTAGCGGGGGGGCCCAATGAGCAGTTCTTC
14	TRBV6-5	NA	TRBJ2-7	NA	CASSYVGGWGEQYF	TGTGCCAGCAGTTACGTCGGGGGCTGGGGCGAGCAGTACTTC
11	TRBV30	NA	TRBJ1-2	NA	CAWSAGSGYTF	TGTGCCTGGAGTGCGGGGTCGGGCTACACCTTC
13	TRBV24-1	NA	TRBJ2-7	NA	CATSRVGGYEQYF	TGTGCCACCAGTCGGGTGGGAGGCTACGAGCAGTACTTC
14	TRBV7-2	NA	TRBJ1-6	TRBD1	CASSLWDRGSPLHF	TGTGCCAGCAGCCTGTGGGACAGGGGTTCACCCCTCCACTTT
17	TRBV21-1	NA	TRBJ2-6	NA	CASSVIRGGPGANVLTF	TGTGCCAGCAGCGTAATACGGGGGGGGCCTGGGGCCAACGTCCTGACTTTC
13	TRBV12-3/TRBV12-4	NA	TRBJ2-7	NA	CASSSGHLYEQYF	TGTGCCAGCAGTTCGGGACACTTATACGAGCAGTACTTC
20	TRBV5-5	NA	TRBJ2-7	TRBD1	CASSLPSTGEPLLSSYEQYF	TGTGCCAGCAGCTTGCCCTCGACAGGGGAACCGCTCCTGAGCTCCTACGAGCAGTACTTC
13	TRBV2	once	TRBJ2-1	NA	CASGGFRDNEQFF	TGTGCCAGCGGTGGTTTTAGGGACAATGAGCAGTTCTTC
16	TRBV9	NA	TRBJ2-3	TRBD2	CASSPTVAGEGDTQYF	TGTGCCAGCAGCCCCACGGTAGCGGGGGAGGGAGATACGCAGTATTTT
17	TRBV3-1/TRBV3-2	NA	TRBJ2-5	TRBD2	CASSQITSGVFQETQYF	TGTGCCAGCAGCCAGATTACTAGCGGGGTCTTCCAAGAGACCCAGTACTTC
15	TRBV7-2	NA	TRBJ2-1	TRBD2	CASSFRAGGYNEQFF	TGTGCCAGCAGCTTCAGAGCGGGGGGTTACAATGAGCAGTTCTTC
19	TRBV19	NA	TRBJ2-1	TRBD2	CASSIEASGGGVAYNEQFF	TGTGCCAGTAGTATAGAGGCTAGCGGGGGGGGTGTGGCTTACAATGAGCAGTTCTTC
13	TRBV7-2	NA	TRBJ2-6	NA	CASSFSGANVLTF	TGTGCCAGCAGCTTCTCTGGGGCCAACGTCCTGACTTTC
15	TRBV30	NA	TRBJ2-5	TRBD1	CAWSLSTGGIKTQYF	TGTGCCTGGAGTCTTTCTACAGGGGGCATCAAGACCCAGTACTTC
14	TRBV5-4	NA	TRBJ2-3	NA	CASSLGQSTDTQYF	TGTGCCAGCAGCTTGGGACAGTCCACAGATACGCAGTATTTT
15	TRBV30	NA	TRBJ2-1	NA	CAWSPRGGLYNEQFF	TGTGCCTGGAGTCCCCGGGGCGGACTTTACAATGAGCAGTTCTTC
19	TRBV7-2	NA	TRBJ2-5	TRBD2	CASSRGGLGSGRWVETQYF	TGTGCCAGCAGTAGAGGGGGTCTAGGTAGCGGGAGATGGGTAGAGACCCAGTACTTC
12	TRBV14	NA	TRBJ1-4	NA	CASSRKSEKLFF	TGTGCCAGCAGCCGTAAGAGTGAAAAACTGTTTTTT
15	TRBV7-2	NA	TRBJ2-3	NA	CASTTQGGVTDTQYF	TGTGCCAGCACCACCCAGGGGGGGGTCACAGATACGCAGTATTTT
13	TRBV29-1	once	TRBJ1-3	NA	CSVAVGTGNTIYF	TGCAGCGTTGCGGTCGGGACTGGAAACACCATATATTTT
13	TRBV7-9	NA	TRBJ2-5	TRBD2	CASSSAGMETQYF	TGTGCCAGCAGCTCAGCGGGGATGGAGACCCAGTACTTC
15	TRBV7-7	NA	TRBJ2-3	TRBD1	CASSLERTGLDTQYF	TGTGCCAGCAGCTTAGAGCGGACAGGGTTGGATACGCAGTATTTT
15	TRBV7-9	NA	TRBJ2-1	NA	CASSLGQTPYNEQFF	TGTGCCAGCAGCTTAGGACAGACGCCCTACAATGAGCAGTTCTTC
17	TRBV7-9	NA	TRBJ2-5	NA	CASSLEGSGYDLETQYF	TGTGCCAGCAGCTTAGAGGGGTCAGGGTACGACCTAGAGACCCAGTACTTC
14	TRBV10-3	NA	TRBJ1-1	TRBD1	CAIQDREGSTEAFF	TGTGCCATTCAGGACAGGGAAGGGAGCACTGAAGCTTTCTTT
15	TRBV18	NA	TRBJ1-1	NA	CASSPKGRPIREAFF	TGTGCCAGCTCACCAAAGGGGCGTCCTATTCGTGAAGCTTTCTTT
15	TRBV3-1/TRBV3-2	NA	TRBJ1-2	NA	CASSLYRGGALGYTF	TGTGCCAGCAGCCTTTATAGGGGAGGGGCTCTGGGCTACACCTTC
15	TRBV7-9	NA	TRBJ2-3	NA	CASSLRKLSTDTQYF	TGTGCCAGCAGCTTAAGAAAGCTTAGCACAGATACGCAGTATTTT
12	TRBV7-8	NA	TRBJ1-5	NA	CASSLTGAPGHF	TGTGCCAGCAGCTTAACGGGGGCTCCAGGGCATTTT
13	TRBV27	NA	TRBJ2-7	NA	CASSPRNSYEQYF	TGTGCCAGCAGCCCAAGGAACTCCTACGAGCAGTACTTC
14	TRBV24-1	NA	TRBJ2-3	NA	CATRPGLGTDTQYF	TGTGCCACCAGGCCGGGCCTTGGGACAGATACGCAGTATTTT
15	TRBV19	NA	TRBJ2-7	TRBD1	CASSTVGTGVYEQYF	TGTGCCAGTAGTACCGTCGGGACAGGGGTATACGAGCAGTACTTC
16	TRBV18	NA	TRBJ2-7	TRBD2	CASSQQGTSGGYEQYF	TGTGCCAGCTCGCAGCAGGGGACTAGCGGGGGTTACGAGCAGTACTTC
18	TRBV3-1/TRBV3-2	NA	TRBJ1-3	NA	CASSQDLGGTSSGNTIYF	TGTGCCAGCAGCCAAGATCTTGGGGGGACAAGCTCTGGAAACACCATATATTTT
14	TRBV2	NA	TRBJ2-5	NA	CASSVRGYQETQYF	TGTGCCAGCAGTGTGAGGGGGTACCAAGAGACCCAGTACTTC
15	TRBV4-2	NA	TRBJ2-3	NA	CASSQEEGPRDTQYF	TGTGCCAGCAGCCAAGAGGAGGGCCCTCGGGATACGCAGTATTTT